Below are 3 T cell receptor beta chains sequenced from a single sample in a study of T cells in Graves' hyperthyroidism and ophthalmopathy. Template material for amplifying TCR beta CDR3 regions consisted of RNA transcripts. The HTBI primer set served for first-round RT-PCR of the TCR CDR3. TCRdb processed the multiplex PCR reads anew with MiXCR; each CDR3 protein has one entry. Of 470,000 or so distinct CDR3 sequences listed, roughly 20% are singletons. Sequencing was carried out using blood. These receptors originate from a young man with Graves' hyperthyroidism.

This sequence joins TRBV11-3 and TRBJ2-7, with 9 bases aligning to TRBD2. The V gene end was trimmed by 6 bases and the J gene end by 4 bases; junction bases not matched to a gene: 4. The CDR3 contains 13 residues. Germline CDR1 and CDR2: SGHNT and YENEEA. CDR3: CASRYLAGYEQYF. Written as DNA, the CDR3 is TGTGCCAGCAGATACCTAGCGGGATACGAGCAGTACTTC.

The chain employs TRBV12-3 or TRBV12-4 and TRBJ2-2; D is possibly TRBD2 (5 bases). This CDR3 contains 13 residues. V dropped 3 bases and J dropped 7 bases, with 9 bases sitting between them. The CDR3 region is CASSFLEGGELFF. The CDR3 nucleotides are TGTGCCAGCAGTTTCCTAGAGGGCGGGGAGCTGTTTTTT.

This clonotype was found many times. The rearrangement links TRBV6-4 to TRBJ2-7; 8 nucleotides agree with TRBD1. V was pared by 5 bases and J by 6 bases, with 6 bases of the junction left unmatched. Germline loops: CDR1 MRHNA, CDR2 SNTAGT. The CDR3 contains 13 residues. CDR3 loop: CASSQGQAGEQYF. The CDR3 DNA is TGTGCCAGCAGTCAGGGACAGGCGGGCGAGCAGTACTTC.